One and the same sample provided the 15 T cell receptor beta chains below, sequenced in a study of graft-versus-host responses after intestinal transplantation. The method was immunoSEQ multiplex PCR; TCRdb's version includes in-frame clones alone and lacks a portion of them. The table lists more than 65,000 clones, around 92% of them singletons, with roughly 0.4% in the top ten. For these receptors, no antigen is known. This specimen was unstimulated CD8+ T cells sorted from spleen or lymph node cells, taken before transplant. The origin of the receptors is a human donor who was the organ donor for an intestinal transplant.

The chain carries TRBV11-2 and TRBJ2-5, with D perhaps matching TRBD1 (6 bases). The end of the DNA is better explained by TRBJ2-7, so the J call may be wrong. CDR1 and CDR2 (germline): SGHAT, FQNNGV. This CDR3 region has 13 residues. The CDR3: CASSFIGGYEQYF. CDR3 sequence (DNA): TGTGCCAGCAGCTTTATAGGGGGCTACGAGCAGTACTTC.

CDR3 in amino acids: CASLGGNTEAFF. The DNA for the CDR3 is TGTGCCAGTCTAGGGGGTAACACTGAAGCTTTCTTT. V is TRBV19 and J is TRBJ1-1, with D possibly being TRBD1 (6 bases). Trimming stripped 8 bases from V and 2 bases from J, with 9 bases between. In germline, CDR1 is LNHDA, CDR2 SQIVND (reference sequence). CDR3 length: 12 residues.

V gene TRBV27 combines with J gene TRBJ1-5, with 7 bases aligning to TRBD1. J lost 4 bases, V lost 8 bases, and 8 bases had no gene match. The CDR3 runs to 14 residues. The germline CDR1 and CDR2 sequences are MNHEY and SMNVEV (reference sequence). DNA for the CDR3: TGTGCCAGCGGGGGGACAGTATTGAATCAGCCCCAGCATTTT. It is translated as CASGGTVLNQPQHF.

V usage is TRBV2 and J usage is TRBJ1-6; 8 bases map to TRBD1. Germline CDR1 SNHLY, CDR2 FYNNEI. The CDR3 has 15 residues. With V trimmed by 6 bases and J by 4 bases, 5 bases remained unmatched. The CDR3 protein is CASRTGEIYNSPLHF. CDR3 nucleotide sequence: TGTGCCAGCAGGACAGGGGAGATTTATAATTCACCCCTCCACTTT.

The chain is built from TRBV4-1 and TRBJ1-2, with D unresolved. This CDR3 region has 15 residues. The V gene's germline CDR1 is MGHRA and CDR2 YSYEKL. Deletions cut 4 bases from V and 0 bases from J, with 12 bases between. CDR3 region: CASSPLVLTNYGYTF. CDR3 sequence (DNA): TGCGCCAGCAGCCCCCTGGTTCTAACTAACTATGGCTACACCTTC.

This rearrangement joins TRBV9 to TRBJ2-5; 9 bases match TRBD1. The CDR3 totals 15 residues. With V trimmed by 3 bases and J by 5 bases, 8 bases remained unmatched. Per germline, CDR1 SGDLS and CDR2 YYNGEE. CDR3 bases: TGTGCCAGCAGCGCCCTGGGACAGGGCGTGGAGACCCAGTACTTC. This gives the protein CASSALGQGVETQYF.

V and J are TRBV9 and TRBJ2-2; 8 bases are a match to TRBD1. V lost 3 bases and J lost 0; bases outside the gene matches: 7. The CDR3 is made up of 17 amino acids. Germline CDR1 SGDLS, CDR2 YYNGEE. The CDR3 DNA sequence: TGTGCCAGCAGCGGGCCGGGACAGGAAGCGAACACCGGGGAGCTGTTTTTT. It translates to CASSGPGQEANTGELFF.

This chain connects TRBV7-3 to TRBJ2-1; 8 bases are shared with TRBD1. After removal of 1 base from V and 5 bases from J, the junction contained 10 bases not matched to a gene. The V gene's germline CDR1 is SGHTA and CDR2 FQGTGA. The CDR3 totals 17 residues. The CDR3 bases are TGTGCCAGCAGCTTAAACCGGGACAGGTTAACTCACAATGAGCAGTTCTTC. It specifies CASSLNRDRLTHNEQFF.

The chain links TRBV7-8 to TRBJ1-1; 9 bases match TRBD1. The CDR3 is 15 amino acids. J lost 6 bases, V lost 5 bases, and 10 bases had no gene match. Per the germline V gene, CDR1 is SGHVS and CDR2 is FQNEAQ. This CDR3 is CASSAPQGAGSEAFF. The CDR3 nucleotides read TGTGCCAGCAGCGCTCCACAGGGGGCTGGGTCTGAAGCTTTCTTT.

J is TRBJ2-7 and V is TRBV7-3; D gene unclear. V lost 2 bases, J lost 0 bases, and 8 bases lay in between. The CDR3 runs to 14 residues. CDR1 is SGHTA and CDR2 is FQGTGA in the germline V gene. In DNA form, the CDR3 reads TGTGCCAGCAGCTTAGGCGGATACTCCTACGAGCAGTACTTC. Its protein product is CASSLGGYSYEQYF.

Here the CDR3 reads CASSSTGGATEAFF. The CDR3 coding sequence is TGTGCCAGCAGCTCTACAGGGGGCGCGACTGAAGCTTTCTTT. V gene TRBV7-9 combines with J gene TRBJ1-1; 9 bases are shared with TRBD1. Per the germline V gene, CDR1 is SEHNR and CDR2 is FQNEAQ (reference sequence). The length of the CDR3 is 14 residues. V lost 4 bases to trimming and J lost 5 bases; unmatched junction nucleotides: 5. Variable domain in full (rest from reference TRBV7-9 and TRBJ1-1): DTGVSQNPRHKITKRGQNVTFRCDPISEHNRLYWYRQTLGQGPEFLTYFQNEAQLEKSRLLSDRFSAERPKGSFSTLEIQRTEQGDSAMYLCASSSTGGATEAFFGQGTRLTVV.

The chain employs TRBV4-1 and TRBJ1-2, with TRBD1 matching 11 bases. V gave up 0 bases and J gave up 3 bases; unmatched junction bases: 3. Germline V gene lookup returns CDR1 MGHRA and CDR2 YSYEKL. This CDR3 region has 16 residues. The CDR3 nucleotides are TGCGCCAGCAGCCAAGATAGGACAGGGGGCTACTATGGCTACACCTTC. Translating gives CASSQDRTGGYYGYTF.

The rearrangement joins TRBV7-7 to TRBJ2-5; weak D call: TRBD2 (6 bases). Germline values: CDR1 SSHAT, CDR2 FNYEAQ (reference sequence). V dropped 6 bases and J dropped 0 bases, with 20 bases sitting between them. The CDR3 has 17 amino acids. CDR3 residues: CASSSSTGSGNQETQYF. The CDR3, as DNA: TGTGCCAGCAGTTCATCCACGGGTAGCGGTAACCAAGAGACCCAGTACTTC.

The chain links TRBV5-4 to TRBJ2-7; 10 bases align to TRBD1. Per the germline V gene, CDR1 is SGHNT and CDR2 is YYREEE (reference sequence). The trim removed 3 bases at V and 1 base at J, leaving 19 bases unmatched. CDR3 size: 20 residues. The CDR3 spells CASSYLLGDRGLLPSYEQYF. The CDR3 nucleotides read TGTGCCAGCAGCTATCTCTTAGGGGACAGGGGCCTACTACCTTCCTACGAGCAGTACTTC.

V usage is TRBV5-8 and J usage is TRBJ1-6; D gene unclear. V shed 4 bases and J shed 10 bases, with 9 bases lying between them. The CDR3 length is 12 residues. Germline loops: CDR1 SGHTS, CDR2 YDEGEE. CDR3 residues: CASSPAYSPLHF. In DNA, the CDR3 is TGTGCCAGCAGCCCAGCGTACTCACCCCTCCACTTT.